This T cell receptor (beta chain) originates from a study of neurological immune-mediated disorders. Study-wide findings and caveats: Phylogenetic grouping put 18 of 34 multiple sclerosis patients' repertoires into one related-CDR3 cluster, a possible signature. HTLV-1-associated myelopathy had the most TCR clonal expansion, and multiple sclerosis had the least, less than healthy controls.

As for the cDNA, it was generated by 5'RACE with 10-nucleotide random UMIs. TCRdb reprocessed the 5' RACE reads via MiXCR and lists one record per CDR3 protein. The table lists about 48,000 distinct CDR3 sequences, around 2% of them singletons, with approximately 2.1% in the top ten. This clonotype showed up many times. Its target is unknown. The CDR3 totals 14 residues. V was clipped by 5 bases and J by 3 bases, with 10 bases between them. Germline CDR1 and CDR2: LNHDA and SQIVND (reference sequence). The J gene is TRBJ2-2, the V gene TRBV19; a possible D gene is TRBD2 (5 bases). The sample comprised PBMCs. The TCR was taken from a woman in her 40s with multiple sclerosis. CDR3 protein: CASSVGLYTGELFF. As DNA, the CDR3 is TGTGCCAGTAGTGTCGGACTTTACACCGGGGAGCTGTTTTTT.